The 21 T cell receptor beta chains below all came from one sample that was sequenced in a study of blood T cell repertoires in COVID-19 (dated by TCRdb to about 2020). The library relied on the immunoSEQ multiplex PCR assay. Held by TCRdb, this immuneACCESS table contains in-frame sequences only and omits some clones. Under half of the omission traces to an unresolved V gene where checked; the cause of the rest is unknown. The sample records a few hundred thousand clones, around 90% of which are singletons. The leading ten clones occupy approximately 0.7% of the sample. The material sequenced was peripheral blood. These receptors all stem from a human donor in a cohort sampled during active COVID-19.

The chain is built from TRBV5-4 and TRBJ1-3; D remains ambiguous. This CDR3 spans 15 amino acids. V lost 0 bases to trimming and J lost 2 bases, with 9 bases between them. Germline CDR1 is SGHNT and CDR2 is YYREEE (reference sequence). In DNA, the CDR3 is TGTGCCAGCAGCTTGGTAACAGCACCTGGAAACACCATATATTTT. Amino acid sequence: CASSLVTAPGNTIYF.

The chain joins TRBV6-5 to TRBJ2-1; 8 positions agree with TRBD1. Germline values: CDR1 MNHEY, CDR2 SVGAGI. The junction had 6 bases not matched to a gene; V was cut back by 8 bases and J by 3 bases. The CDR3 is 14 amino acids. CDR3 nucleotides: TGTGCCAGCCAGGGGGCAGGTGTCTACAATGAGCAGTTCTTC. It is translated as CASQGAGVYNEQFF.

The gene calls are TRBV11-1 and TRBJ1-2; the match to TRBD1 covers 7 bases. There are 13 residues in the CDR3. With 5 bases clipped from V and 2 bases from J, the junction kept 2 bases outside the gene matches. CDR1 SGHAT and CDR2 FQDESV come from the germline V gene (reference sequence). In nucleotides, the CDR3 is TGTGCCAGCAGCCGACAGGGAAACTATGGCTACACCTTC. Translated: CASSRQGNYGYTF.

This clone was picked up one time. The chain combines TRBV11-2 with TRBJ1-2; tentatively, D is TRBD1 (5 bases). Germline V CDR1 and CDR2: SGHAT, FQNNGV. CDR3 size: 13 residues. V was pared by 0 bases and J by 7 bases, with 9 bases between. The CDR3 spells CASSLEAGGGYTF. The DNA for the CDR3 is TGTGCCAGCAGCTTAGAGGCGGGGGGTGGCTACACCTTC.

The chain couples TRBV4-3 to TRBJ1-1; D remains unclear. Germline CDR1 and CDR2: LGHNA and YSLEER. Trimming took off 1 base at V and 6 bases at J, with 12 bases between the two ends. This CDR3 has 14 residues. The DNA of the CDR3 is TGCGCCAGCAGCCAAGTTGGTAGAGTCTCTGAAGCTTTCTTT. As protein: CASSQVGRVSEAFF.

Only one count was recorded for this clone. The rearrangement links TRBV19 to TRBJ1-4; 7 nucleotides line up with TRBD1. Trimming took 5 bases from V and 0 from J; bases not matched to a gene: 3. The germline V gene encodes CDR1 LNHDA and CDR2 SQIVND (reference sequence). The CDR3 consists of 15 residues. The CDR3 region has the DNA TGTGCCAGTAGTCCCGGACAGGCAACTAATGAAAAACTGTTTTTT. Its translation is CASSPGQATNEKLFF.

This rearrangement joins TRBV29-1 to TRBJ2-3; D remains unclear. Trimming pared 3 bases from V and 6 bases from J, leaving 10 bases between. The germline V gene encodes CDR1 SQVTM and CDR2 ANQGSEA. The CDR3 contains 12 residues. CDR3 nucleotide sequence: TGCAGCGTTGATGGGCCCCCGGATACGCAGTATTTT. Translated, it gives CSVDGPPDTQYF.

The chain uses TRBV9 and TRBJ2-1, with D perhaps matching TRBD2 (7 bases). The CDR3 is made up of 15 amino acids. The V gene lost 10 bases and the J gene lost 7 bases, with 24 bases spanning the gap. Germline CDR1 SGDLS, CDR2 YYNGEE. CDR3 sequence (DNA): TGTGCCTCAGCTCCTGGGGGGGCCGCTCTAAATGAGCAGTTCTTC. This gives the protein CASAPGGAALNEQFF. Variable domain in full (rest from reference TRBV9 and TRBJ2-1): DSGVTQTPKHLITATGQRVTLRCSPRSGDLSVYWYQQSLDQGLQFLIQYYNGEERAKGNILERFSAQQFPDLHSELNLSSLELGDSALYFCASAPGGAALNEQFFGPGTRLTVL.

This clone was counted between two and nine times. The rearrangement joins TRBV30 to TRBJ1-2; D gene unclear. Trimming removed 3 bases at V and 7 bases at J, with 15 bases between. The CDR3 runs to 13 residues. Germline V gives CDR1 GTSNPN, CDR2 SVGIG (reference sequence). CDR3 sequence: CAWSLTLEGGYTF. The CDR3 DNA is TGTGCCTGGAGCCTTACATTGGAGGGTGGCTACACCTTC.

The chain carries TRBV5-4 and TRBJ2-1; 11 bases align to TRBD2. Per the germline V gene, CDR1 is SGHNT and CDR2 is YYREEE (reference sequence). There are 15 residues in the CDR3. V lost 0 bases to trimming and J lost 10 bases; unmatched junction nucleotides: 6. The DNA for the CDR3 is TGTGCCAGCAGCTTGGGTAGCGGGGGGGCCTCCGAGCAGTTCTTC. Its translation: CASSLGSGGASEQFF. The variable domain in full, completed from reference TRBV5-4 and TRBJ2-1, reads ETGVTQSPTHLIKTRGQQVTLRCSSQSGHNTVSWYQQALGQGPQFIFQYYREEENGRGNFPPRFSGLQFPNYSSELNVNALELDDSALYLCASSLGSGGASEQFFGPGTRLTVL.

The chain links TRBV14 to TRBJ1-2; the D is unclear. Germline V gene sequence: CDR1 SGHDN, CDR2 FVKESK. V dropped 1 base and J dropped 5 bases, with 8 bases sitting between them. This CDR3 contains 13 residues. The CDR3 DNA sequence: TGTGCCAGCAGCCAAGGGCGGAGTTATGGCTACACCTTC. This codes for CASSQGRSYGYTF. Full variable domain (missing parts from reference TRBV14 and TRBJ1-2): EAGVTQFPSHSVIEKGQTVTLRCDPISGHDNLYWYRRVMGKEIKFLLHFVKESKQDESGMPNNRFLAERTGGTYSTLKVQPAELEDSGVYFCASSQGRSYGYTFGSGTRLTVV.

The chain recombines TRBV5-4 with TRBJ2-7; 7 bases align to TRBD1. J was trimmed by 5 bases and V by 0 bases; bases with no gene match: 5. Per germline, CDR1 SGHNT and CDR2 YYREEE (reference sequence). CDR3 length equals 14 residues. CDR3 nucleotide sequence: TGTGCCAGCAGCTTGGGACAGGGTATTCACGAGCAGTACTTC. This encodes CASSLGQGIHEQYF.

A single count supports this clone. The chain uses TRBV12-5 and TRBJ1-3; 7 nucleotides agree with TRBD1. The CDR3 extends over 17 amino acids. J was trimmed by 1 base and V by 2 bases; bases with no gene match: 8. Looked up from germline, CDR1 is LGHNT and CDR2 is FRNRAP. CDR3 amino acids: CASGLIKTGYSGNTIYF. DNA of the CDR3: TGTGCTAGTGGTTTGATAAAGACAGGGTATTCTGGAAACACCATATATTTT.

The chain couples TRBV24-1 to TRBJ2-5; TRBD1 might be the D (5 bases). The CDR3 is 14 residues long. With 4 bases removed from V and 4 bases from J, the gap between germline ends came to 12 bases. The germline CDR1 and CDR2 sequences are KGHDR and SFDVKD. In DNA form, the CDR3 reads TGTGCCACCAGTGACCCAGCAGGGCTAGAGACCCAGTACTTC. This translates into CATSDPAGLETQYF.

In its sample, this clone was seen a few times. The CDR3 DNA follows: TGCGCCAGCAGCCAAGGAGGACCCGGAGGCGGGGAGCTGTTTTTT. Translation gives CASSQGGPGGGELFF. The chain recombines TRBV4-1 with TRBJ2-2, with D possibly being TRBD2 (5 bases). The germline gives CDR1 MGHRA, CDR2 YSYEKL. There are 15 residues in the CDR3. V shed 1 base and J shed 7 bases, with 13 bases lying between them.

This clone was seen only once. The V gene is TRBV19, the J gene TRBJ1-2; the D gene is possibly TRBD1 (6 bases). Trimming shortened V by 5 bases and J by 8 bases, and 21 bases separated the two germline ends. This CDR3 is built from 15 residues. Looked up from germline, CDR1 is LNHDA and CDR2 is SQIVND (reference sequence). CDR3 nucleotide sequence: TGTGCCAGTAGTCCCAGATCAACAGGGACTAGAGGCTACACCTTC. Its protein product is CASSPRSTGTRGYTF.

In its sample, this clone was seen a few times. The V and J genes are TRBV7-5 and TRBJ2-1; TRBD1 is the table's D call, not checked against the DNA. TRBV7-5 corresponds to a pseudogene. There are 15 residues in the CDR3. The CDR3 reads CVRSETGQGCNEQFF. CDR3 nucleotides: TGTGTCAGAAGCGAAACGGGACAGGGGTGTAATGAGCAGTTCTTC.

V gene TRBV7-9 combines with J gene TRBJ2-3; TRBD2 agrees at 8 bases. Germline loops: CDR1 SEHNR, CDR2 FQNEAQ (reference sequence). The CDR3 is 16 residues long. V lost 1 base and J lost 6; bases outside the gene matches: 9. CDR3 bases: TGTGCCAGCAGCTTAGAGGTCGGGAGGGCATCGGATACGCAGTATTTT. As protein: CASSLEVGRASDTQYF.

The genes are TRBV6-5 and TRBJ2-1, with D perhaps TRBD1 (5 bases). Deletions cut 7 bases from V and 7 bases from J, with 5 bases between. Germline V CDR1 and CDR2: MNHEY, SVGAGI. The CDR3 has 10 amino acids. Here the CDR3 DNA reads TGTGCCAGCAAGGGGAATGAGCAGTTCTTC. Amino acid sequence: CASKGNEQFF.

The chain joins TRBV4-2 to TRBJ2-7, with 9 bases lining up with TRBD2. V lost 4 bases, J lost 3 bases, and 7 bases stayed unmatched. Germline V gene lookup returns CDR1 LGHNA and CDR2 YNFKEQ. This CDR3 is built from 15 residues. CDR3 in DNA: TGTGCCAGCAGCCGCGCGGGGACTAGCAGCTACGAGCAGTACTTC. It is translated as CASSRAGTSSYEQYF.

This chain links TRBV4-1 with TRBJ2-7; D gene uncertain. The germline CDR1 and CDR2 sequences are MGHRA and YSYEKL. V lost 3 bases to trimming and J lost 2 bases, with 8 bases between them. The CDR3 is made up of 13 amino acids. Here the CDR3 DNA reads TGCGCCAGCAGCCATATTCCAGCCTACGAGCAGTACTTC. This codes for CASSHIPAYEQYF.